The rows below give T cell receptor beta chains drawn from one sample of a study of blood T cell repertoires in COVID-19. The table came from immunoSEQ multiplex PCR; TCRdb's copy has only in-frame clones and leaves some out. The data show about 36,000 clones, 81% seen once. Material: peripheral blood. The receptors were sampled from a human donor in a cohort sampled during active or convalescent COVID-19. The donor label of this sample is uncertain. Each CDR3 is given with its conserved first and last residue. Fields, in order: V gene, D gene, clone size, J gene, CDR3 protein, CDR3 DNA. D genes are given only for firm matches. A row's size may be missing; if present it is once, few, many or a size class.

>TRBV5-4|.|.|TRBJ2-2
CASSLPFGGSDTGELFF
TGTGCCAGCAGCTTGCCTTTCGGGGGATCGGACACCGGGGAGCTGTTTTTT
>TRBV15|.|.|TRBJ1-5
CATSRGTVLQPQHF
TGTGCCACCAGCAGAGGGACAGTCTTGCAGCCCCAGCATTTT
>TRBV28|TRBD1|.|TRBJ2-6
CASSSYRGIISGANVLTF
TGTGCCAGCAGTTCCTACAGGGGAATAATCTCTGGGGCCAACGTCCTGACTTTC
>TRBV11-3|.|.|TRBJ2-3
CASSLSRETQYF
TGTGCCAGCAGCTTATCTCGAGAAACGCAGTATTTT
>TRBV28|.|.|TRBJ1-2
CASSLQGTALFYGYTF
TGTGCCAGCAGTTTACAGGGTACTGCTCTCTTCTATGGCTACACCTTC
>TRBV7-8|TRBD1|once|TRBJ1-4
CASSSGPGTDEKLFF
TGTGCCAGCAGCTCAGGGCCCGGGACAGATGAAAAACTGTTTTTT
>TRBV27|TRBD2|.|TRBJ2-5
CASGLAGGPNQETQYF
TGTGCCAGCGGACTAGCGGGAGGCCCAAACCAAGAGACCCAGTACTTC
>TRBV6-5|.|once|TRBJ1-1
CASSPGRMNTEAFF
TGTGCCAGCAGTCCCGGTCGTATGAACACTGAAGCTTTCTTT
>TRBV3-1/TRBV3-2|TRBD1|.|TRBJ2-7
CASSLTGLEQYF
TGTGCCAGCAGCTTGACAGGGCTCGAGCAGTACTTC
>TRBV19|.|.|TRBJ1-1
CASSTLGGRAFF
TGTGCCAGTAGTACCCTCGGGGGGAGGGCTTTCTTT
>TRBV29-1|.|once|TRBJ1-2
CSVAMADGYTF
TGCAGCGTTGCAATGGCTGATGGCTACACCTTC
>TRBV10-1|TRBD1|.|TRBJ1-2
CASSRDRRSYGYTF
TGCGCCAGCAGTCGGGACAGAAGATCCTATGGCTACACCTTC
>TRBV7-2|.|.|TRBJ2-3
CASSKTLATDTQYF
TGTGCCAGCAGCAAAACCCTGGCAACAGATACGCAGTATTTT
>TRBV5-1|TRBD2|few|TRBJ2-1
CASSVTGTRNNEQFF
TGCGCCAGCAGCGTGACCGGGACTAGGAACAATGAGCAGTTCTTC
>TRBV30|TRBD1|.|TRBJ1-1
CAWSVRTGTEAFF
TGTGCCTGGAGTGTACGGACAGGGACTGAAGCTTTCTTT
>TRBV6-6|TRBD1|few|TRBJ1-6
CASSRQGYSPLHF
TGTGCCAGCAGTCGACAGGGTTATTCACCCCTCCACTTT
>TRBV7-2|TRBD2|.|TRBJ2-7
CASRSGLAGVAEQYF
TGTGCCAGCAGATCGGGACTAGCGGGAGTAGCCGAGCAGTACTTC
>TRBV3-1/TRBV3-2|.|.|TRBJ2-7
CASSRRQNGYEQYF
TGTGCCAGCAGCCGACGACAGAATGGCTACGAGCAGTACTTC
>TRBV4-1|TRBD1|.|TRBJ1-4
CASSPTGSATNEKLFF
TGCGCCAGCAGCCCGACAGGGTCGGCAACTAATGAAAAACTGTTTTTT
>TRBV3-1/TRBV3-2|.|.|TRBJ2-7
CASSHSYEQYF
TGTGCCAGCAGCCACAGCTACGAGCAGTACTTC
>TRBV11-3|.|.|TRBJ2-3
CASSFTRRTDTQYF
TGTGCCAGCAGCTTCACCCGGAGGACAGATACGCAGTATTTT
>TRBV24-1|.|.|TRBJ2-5
CATGHPLEETQYF
TGTGCCACGGGACACCCCTTAGAAGAGACCCAGTACTTC